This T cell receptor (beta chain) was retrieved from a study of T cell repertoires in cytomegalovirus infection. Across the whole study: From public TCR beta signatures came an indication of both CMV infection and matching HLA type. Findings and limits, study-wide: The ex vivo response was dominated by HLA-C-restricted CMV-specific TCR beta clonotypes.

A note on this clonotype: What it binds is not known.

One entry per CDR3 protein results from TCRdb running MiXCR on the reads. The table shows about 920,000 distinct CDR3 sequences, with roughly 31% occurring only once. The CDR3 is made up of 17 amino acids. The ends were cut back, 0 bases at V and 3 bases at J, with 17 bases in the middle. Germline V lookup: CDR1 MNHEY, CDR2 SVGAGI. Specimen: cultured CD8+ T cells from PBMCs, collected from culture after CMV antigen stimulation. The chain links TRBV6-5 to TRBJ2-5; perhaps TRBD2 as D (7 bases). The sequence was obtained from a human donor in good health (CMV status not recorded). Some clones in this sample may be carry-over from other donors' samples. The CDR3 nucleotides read TGTGCCAGCAGTTACTCGGATCCGGGGGGCAGGGAAGAGACCCAGTACTTC. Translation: CASSYSDPGGREETQYF.